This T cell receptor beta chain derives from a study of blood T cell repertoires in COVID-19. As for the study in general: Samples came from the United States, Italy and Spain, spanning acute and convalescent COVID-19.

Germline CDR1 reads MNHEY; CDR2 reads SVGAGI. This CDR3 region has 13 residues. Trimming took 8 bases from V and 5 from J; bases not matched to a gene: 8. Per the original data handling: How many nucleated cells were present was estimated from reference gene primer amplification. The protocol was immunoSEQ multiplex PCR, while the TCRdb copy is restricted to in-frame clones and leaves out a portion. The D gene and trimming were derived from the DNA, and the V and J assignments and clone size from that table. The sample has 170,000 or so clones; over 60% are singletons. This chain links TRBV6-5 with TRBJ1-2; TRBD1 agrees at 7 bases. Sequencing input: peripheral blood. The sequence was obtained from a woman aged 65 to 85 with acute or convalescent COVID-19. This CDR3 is CASGDRDSYGYTF. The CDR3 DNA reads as TGTGCCAGCGGCGACAGGGATTCGTATGGCTACACCTTC.